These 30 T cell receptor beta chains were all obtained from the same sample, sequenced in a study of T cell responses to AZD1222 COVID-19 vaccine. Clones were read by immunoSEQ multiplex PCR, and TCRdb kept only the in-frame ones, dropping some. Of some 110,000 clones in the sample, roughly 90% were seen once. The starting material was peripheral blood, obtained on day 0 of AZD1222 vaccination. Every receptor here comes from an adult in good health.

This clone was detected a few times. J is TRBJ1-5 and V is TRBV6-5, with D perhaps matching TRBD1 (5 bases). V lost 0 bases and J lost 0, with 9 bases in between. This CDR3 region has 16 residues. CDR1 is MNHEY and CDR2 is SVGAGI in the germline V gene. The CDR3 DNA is TGTGCCAGCAGTTACTCCAGGGCGACTAGCAATCAGCCCCAGCATTTT. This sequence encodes CASSYSRATSNQPQHF.

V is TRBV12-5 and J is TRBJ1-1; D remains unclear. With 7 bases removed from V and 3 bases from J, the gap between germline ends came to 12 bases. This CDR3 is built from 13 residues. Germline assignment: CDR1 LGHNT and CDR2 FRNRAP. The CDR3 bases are TGTGCTAGTGCCCACTGGGGTTACACTGAAGCTTTCTTT. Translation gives CASAHWGYTEAFF.

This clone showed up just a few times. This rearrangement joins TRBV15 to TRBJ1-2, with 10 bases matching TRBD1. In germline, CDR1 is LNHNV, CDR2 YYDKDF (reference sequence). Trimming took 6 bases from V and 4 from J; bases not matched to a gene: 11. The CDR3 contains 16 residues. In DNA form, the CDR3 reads TGTGCCACCAGACGAGACAGGGGGCGTGACTCCTATGGCTACACCTTC. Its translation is CATRRDRGRDSYGYTF.

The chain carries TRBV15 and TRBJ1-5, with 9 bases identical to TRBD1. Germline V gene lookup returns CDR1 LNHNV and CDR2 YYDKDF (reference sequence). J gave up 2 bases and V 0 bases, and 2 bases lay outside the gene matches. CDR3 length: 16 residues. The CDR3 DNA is TGTGCCACCAGCAGAGATCGGGACAGGGGCAATCAGCCCCAGCATTTT. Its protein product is CATSRDRDRGNQPQHF.

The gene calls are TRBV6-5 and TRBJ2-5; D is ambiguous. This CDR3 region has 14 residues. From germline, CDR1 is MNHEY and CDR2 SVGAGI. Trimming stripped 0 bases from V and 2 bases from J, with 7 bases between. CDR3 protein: CASSYSGRQETQYF. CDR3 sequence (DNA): TGTGCCAGCAGTTACTCCGGACGGCAAGAGACCCAGTACTTC.

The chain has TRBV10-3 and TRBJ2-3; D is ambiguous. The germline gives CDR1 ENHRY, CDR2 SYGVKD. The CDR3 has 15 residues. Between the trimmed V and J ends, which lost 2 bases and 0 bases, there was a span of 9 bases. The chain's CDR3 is CAISEHVGSTDTQYF. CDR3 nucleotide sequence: TGTGCCATCAGTGAGCATGTGGGCAGCACAGATACGCAGTATTTT.

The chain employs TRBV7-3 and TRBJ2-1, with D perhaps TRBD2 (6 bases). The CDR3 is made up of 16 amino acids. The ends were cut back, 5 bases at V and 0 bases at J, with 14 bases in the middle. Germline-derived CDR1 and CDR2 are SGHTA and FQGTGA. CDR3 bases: TGTGCCAGCAGCCTCAATGGAGGGAGCTCCTACAATGAGCAGTTCTTC. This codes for CASSLNGGSSYNEQFF. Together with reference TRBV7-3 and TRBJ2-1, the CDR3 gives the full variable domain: GAGVSQTPSNKVTEKGKYVELRCDPISGHTALYWYRQSLGQGPEFLIYFQGTGAADDSGLPNDRFFAVRPEGSVSTLKIQRTERGDSAVYLCASSLNGGSSYNEQFFGPGTRLTVL.

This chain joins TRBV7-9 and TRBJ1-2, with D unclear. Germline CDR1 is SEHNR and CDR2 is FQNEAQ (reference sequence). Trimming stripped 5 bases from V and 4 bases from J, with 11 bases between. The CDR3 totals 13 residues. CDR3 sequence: CASSVQDSYGYTF. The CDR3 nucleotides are TGTGCCAGCAGCGTCCAAGATAGCTATGGCTACACCTTC.

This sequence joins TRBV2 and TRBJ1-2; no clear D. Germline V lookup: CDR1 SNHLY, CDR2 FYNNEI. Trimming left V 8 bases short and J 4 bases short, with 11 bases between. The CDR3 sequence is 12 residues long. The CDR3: CASGADGYGYTF. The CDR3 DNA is TGTGCCAGCGGCGCAGACGGCTATGGCTACACCTTC.

The CDR3 reads CSVESTSNTDTQYF. In nucleotides, the CDR3 is TGCAGCGTTGAGTCTACCTCTAACACAGATACGCAGTATTTT. This chain joins TRBV29-1 and TRBJ2-3; D unresolved. Germline CDR1 reads SQVTM; CDR2 reads ANQGSEA. Trimming removed 3 bases at V and 2 bases at J, with 12 bases between. The CDR3 is 14 amino acids.

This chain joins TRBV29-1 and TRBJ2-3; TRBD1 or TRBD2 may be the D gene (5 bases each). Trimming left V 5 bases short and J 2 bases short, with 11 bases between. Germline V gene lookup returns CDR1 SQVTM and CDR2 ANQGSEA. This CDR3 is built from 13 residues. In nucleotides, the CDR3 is TGCAGCGTTAGGGGAGAGAACACAGATACGCAGTATTTT. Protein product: CSVRGENTDTQYF.

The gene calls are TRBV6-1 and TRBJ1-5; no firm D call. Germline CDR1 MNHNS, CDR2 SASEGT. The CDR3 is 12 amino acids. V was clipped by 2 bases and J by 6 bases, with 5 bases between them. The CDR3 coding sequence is TGTGCCAGCAGTGAATTCGGTCAGCCCCAGCATTTT. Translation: CASSEFGQPQHF.

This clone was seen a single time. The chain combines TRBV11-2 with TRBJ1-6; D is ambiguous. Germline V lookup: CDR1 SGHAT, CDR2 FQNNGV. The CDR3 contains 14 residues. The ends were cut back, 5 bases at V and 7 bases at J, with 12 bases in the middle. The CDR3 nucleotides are TGTGCCAGCAGCGAGGGCGCGGCGAATTCACCCCTCCACTTT. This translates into CASSEGAANSPLHF.

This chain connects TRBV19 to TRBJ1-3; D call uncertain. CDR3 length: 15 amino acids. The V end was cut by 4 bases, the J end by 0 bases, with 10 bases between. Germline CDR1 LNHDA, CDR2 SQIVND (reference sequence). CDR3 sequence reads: CASSTGIYSGNTIYF. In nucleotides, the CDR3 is TGTGCCAGTAGTACGGGGATTTACTCTGGAAACACCATATATTTT. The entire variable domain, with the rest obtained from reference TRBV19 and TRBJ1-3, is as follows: DGGITQSPKYLFRKEGQNVTLSCEQNLNHDAMYWYRQDPGQGLRLIYYSQIVNDFQKGDIAEGYSVSREKKESFPLTVTSAQKNPTAFYLCASSTGIYSGNTIYFGEGSWLTVV.

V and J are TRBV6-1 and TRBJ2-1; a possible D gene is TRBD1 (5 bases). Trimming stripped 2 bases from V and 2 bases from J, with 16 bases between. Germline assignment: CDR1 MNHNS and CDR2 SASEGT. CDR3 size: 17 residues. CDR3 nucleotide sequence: TGTGCCAGCAGTGAAAGGGGCCACAGGACCCCCTACAATGAGCAGTTCTTC. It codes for CASSERGHRTPYNEQFF.

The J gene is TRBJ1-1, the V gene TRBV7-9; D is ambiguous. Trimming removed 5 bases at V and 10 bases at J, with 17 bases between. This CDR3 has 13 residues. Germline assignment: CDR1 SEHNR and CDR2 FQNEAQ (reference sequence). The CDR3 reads CASSQEPVNLAFF. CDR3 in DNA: TGTGCCAGCAGCCAAGAGCCCGTGAATTTAGCTTTCTTT.

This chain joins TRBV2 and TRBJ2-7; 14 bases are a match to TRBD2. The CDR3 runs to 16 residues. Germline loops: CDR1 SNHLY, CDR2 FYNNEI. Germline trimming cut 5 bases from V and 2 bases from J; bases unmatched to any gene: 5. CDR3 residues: CASSQGTSGSPYEQYF. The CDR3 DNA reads TGTGCCAGCAGTCAAGGGACTAGCGGGAGCCCCTACGAGCAGTACTTC.

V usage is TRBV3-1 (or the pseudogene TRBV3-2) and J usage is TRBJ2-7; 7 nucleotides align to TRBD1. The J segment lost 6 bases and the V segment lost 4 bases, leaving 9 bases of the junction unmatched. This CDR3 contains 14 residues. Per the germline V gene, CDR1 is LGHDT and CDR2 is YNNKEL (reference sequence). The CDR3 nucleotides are TGTGCCAGCAGCCGAAAAACAACAGGGGTCGAGCAGTACTTC. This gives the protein CASSRKTTGVEQYF.

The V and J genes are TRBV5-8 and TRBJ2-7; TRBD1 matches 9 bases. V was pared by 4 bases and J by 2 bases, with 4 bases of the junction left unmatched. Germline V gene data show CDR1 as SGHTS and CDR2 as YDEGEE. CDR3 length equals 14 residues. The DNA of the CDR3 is TGTGCCAGCAGCAACAGGGGGCTGACCTACGAGCAGTACTTC. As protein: CASSNRGLTYEQYF.

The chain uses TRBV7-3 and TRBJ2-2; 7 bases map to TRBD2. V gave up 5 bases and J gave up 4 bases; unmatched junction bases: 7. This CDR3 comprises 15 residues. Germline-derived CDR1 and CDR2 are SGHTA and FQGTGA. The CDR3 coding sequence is TGTGCCAGCAGCCAACTGGGGGGGACCACCGGGGAGCTGTTTTTT. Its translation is CASSQLGGTTGELFF.

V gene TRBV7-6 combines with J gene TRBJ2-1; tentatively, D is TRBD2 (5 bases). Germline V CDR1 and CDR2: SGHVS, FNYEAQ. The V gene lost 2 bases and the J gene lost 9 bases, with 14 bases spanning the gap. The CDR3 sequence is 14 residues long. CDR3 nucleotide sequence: TGTGCCAGCAGCTTACGGACTGGGGTTGGTGAGCAGTTCTTC. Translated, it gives CASSLRTGVGEQFF.

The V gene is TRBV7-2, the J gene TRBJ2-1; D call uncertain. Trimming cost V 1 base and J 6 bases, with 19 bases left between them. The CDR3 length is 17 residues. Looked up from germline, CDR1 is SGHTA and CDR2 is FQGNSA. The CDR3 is CASSLDATRRRSNEQFF. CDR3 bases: TGTGCCAGCAGCTTAGACGCTACCCGACGCAGATCCAATGAGCAGTTCTTC.

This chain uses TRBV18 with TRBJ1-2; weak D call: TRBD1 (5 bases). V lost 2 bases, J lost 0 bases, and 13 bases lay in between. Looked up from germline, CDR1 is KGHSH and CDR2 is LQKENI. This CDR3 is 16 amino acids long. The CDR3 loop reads CASSPGAGLANYGYTF. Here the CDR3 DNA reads TGTGCCAGCTCACCAGGGGCCGGGTTAGCTAACTATGGCTACACCTTC.

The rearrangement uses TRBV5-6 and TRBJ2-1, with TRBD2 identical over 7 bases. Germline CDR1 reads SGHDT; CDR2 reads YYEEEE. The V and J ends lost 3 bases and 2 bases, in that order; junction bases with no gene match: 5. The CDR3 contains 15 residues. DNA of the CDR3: TGTGCCAGCAGCTCGTCGGGGGGTACCTACAATGAGCAGTTCTTC. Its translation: CASSSSGGTYNEQFF.

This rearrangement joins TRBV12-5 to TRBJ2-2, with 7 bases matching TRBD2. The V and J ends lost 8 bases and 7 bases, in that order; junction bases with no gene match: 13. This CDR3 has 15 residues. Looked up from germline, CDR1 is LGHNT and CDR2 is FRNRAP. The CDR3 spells CASLRGEGAGGELFF. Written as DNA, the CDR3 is TGTGCTAGTTTAAGAGGGGAGGGTGCAGGCGGGGAGCTGTTTTTT.

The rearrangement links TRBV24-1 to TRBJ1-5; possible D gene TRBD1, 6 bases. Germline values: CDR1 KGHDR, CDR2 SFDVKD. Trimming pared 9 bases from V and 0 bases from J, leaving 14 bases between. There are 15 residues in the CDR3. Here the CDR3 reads CATAAGEYSNQPQHF. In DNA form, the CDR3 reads TGTGCCACCGCCGCAGGGGAGTATAGCAATCAGCCCCAGCATTTT.

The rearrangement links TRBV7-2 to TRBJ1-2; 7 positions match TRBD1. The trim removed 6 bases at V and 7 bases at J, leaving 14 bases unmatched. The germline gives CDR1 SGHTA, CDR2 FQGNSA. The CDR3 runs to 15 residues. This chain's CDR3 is CASSHYLPTGFGYTF. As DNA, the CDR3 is TGTGCCAGCAGTCACTACTTACCGACAGGGTTTGGCTACACCTTC.

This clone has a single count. The CDR3 loop is CASRPGLAEDTQYF. The CDR3, as DNA: TGTGCCAGCAGACCGGGACTAGCAGAAGATACGCAGTATTTT. The V and J genes are TRBV6-5 and TRBJ2-3; TRBD2 agrees at 9 bases. The CDR3 has 14 residues. Looked up from germline, CDR1 is MNHEY and CDR2 is SVGAGI. V gave up 6 bases and J gave up 5 bases; unmatched junction bases: 6.

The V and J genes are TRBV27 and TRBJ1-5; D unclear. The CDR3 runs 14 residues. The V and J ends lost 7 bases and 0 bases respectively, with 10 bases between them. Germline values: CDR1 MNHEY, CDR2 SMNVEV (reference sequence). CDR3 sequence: CASKRENSNQPQHF. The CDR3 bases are TGTGCCAGCAAACGGGAAAATAGCAATCAGCCCCAGCATTTT.

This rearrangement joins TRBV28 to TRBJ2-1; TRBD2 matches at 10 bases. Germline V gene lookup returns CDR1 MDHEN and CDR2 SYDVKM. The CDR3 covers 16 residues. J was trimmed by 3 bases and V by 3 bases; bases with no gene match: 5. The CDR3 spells CASSLSASGSYNEQFF. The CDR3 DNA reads TGTGCCAGCAGTTTGTCGGCTAGCGGGAGCTACAATGAGCAGTTCTTC.